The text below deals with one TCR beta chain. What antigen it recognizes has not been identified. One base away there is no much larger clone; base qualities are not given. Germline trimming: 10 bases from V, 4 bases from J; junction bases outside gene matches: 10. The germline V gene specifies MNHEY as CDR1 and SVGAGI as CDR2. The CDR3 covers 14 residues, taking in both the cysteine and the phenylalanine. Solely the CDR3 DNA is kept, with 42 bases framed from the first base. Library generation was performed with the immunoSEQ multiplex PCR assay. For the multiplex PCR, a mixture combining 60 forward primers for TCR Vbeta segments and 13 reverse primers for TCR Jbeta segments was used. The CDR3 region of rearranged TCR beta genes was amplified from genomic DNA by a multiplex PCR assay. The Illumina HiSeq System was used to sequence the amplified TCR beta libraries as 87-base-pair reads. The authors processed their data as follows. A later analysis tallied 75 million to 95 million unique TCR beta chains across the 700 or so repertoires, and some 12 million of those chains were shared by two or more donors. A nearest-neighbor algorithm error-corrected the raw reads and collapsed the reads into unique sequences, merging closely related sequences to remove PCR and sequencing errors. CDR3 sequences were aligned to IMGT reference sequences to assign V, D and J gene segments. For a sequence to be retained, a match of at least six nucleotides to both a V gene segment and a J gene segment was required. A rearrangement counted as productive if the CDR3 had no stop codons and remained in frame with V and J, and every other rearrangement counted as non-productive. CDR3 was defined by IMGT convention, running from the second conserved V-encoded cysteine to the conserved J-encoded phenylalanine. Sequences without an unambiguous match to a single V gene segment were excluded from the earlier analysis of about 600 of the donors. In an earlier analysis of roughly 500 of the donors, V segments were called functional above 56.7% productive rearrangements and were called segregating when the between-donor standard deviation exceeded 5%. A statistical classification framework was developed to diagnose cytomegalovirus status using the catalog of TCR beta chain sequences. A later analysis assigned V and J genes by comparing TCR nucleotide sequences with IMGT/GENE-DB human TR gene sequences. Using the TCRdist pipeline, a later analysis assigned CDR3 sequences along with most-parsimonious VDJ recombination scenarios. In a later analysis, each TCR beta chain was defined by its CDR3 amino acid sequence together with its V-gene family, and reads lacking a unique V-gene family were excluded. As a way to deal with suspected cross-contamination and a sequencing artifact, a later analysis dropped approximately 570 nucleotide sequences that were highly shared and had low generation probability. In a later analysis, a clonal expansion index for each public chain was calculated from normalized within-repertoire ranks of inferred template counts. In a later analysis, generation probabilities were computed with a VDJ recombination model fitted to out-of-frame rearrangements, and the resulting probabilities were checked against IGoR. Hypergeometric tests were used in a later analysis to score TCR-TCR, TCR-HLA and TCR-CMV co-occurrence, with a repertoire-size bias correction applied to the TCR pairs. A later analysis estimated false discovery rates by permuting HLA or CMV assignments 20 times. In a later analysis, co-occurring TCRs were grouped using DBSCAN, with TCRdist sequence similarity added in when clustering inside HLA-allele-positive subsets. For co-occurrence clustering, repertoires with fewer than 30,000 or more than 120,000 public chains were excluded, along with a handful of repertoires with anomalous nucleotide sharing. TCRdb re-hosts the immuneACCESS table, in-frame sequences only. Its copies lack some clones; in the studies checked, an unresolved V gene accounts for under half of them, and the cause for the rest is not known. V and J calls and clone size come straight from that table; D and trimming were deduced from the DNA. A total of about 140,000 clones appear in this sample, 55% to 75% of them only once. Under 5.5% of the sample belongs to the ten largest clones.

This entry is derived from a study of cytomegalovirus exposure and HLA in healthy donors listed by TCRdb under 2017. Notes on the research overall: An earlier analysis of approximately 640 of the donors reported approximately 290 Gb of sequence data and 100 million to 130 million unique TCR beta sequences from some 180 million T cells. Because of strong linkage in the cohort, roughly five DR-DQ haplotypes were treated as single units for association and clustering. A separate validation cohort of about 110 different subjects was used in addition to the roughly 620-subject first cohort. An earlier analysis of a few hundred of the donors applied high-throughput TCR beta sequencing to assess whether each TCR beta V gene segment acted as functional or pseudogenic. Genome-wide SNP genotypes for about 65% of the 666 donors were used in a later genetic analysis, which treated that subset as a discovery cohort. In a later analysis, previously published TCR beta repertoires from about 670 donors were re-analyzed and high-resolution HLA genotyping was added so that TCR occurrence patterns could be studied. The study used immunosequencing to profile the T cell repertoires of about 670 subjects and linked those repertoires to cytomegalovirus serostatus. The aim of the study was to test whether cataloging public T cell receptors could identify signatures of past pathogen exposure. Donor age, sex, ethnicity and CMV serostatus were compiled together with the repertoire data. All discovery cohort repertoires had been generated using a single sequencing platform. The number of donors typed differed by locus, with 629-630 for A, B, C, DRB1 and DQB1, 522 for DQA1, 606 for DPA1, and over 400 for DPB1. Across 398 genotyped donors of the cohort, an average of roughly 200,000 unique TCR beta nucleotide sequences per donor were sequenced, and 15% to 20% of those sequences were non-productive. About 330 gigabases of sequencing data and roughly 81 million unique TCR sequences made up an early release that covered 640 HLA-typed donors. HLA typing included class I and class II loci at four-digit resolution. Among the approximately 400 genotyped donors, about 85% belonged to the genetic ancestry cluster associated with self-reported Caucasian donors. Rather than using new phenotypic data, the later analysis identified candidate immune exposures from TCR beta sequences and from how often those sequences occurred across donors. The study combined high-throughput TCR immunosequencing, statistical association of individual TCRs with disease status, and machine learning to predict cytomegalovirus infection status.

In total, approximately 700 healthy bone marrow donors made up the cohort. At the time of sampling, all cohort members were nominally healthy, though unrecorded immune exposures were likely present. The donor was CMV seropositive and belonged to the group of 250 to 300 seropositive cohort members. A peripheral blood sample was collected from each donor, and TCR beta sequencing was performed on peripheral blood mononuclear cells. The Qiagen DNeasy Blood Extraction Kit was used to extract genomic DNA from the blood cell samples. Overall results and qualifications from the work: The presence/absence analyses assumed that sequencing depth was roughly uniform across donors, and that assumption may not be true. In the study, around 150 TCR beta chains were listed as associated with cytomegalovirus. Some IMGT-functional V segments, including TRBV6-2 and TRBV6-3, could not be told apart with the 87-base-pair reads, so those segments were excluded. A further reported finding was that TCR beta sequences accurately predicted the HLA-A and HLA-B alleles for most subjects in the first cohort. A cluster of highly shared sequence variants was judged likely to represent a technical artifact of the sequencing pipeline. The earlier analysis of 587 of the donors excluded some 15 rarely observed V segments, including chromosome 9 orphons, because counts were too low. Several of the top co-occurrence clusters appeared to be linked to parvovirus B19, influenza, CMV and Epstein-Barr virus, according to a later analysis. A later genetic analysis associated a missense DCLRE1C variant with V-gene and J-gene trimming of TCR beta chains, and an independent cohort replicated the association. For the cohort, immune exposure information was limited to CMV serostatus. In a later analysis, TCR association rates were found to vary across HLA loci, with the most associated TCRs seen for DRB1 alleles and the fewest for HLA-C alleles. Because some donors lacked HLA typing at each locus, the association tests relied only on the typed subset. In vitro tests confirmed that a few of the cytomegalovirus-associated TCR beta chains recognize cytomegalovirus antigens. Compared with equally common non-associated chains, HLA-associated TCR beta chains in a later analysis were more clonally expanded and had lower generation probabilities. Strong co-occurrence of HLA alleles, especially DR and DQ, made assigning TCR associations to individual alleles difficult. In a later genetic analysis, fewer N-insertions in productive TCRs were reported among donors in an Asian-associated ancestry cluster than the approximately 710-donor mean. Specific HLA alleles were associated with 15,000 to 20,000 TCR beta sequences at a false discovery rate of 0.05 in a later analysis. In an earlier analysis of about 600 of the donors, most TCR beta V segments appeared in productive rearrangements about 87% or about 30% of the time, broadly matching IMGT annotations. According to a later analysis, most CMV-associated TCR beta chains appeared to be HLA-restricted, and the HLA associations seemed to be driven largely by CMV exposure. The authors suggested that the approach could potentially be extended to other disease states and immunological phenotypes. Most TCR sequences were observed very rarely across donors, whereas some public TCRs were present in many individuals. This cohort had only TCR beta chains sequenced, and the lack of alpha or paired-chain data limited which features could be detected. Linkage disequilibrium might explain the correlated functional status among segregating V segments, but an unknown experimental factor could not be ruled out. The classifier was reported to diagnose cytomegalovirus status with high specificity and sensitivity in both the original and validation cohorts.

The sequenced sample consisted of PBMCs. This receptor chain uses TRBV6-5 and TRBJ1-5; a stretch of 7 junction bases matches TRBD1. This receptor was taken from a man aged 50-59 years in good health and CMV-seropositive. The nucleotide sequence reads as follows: TGTGCCACGGCGACAGGGAAAGGGAATCAGCCCCAGCATTTT. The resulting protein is CATATGKGNQPQHF.